This T cell receptor (beta chain) was retrieved from a study of blood T cell repertoires in COVID-19. In the study overall: Specimens from acute and convalescent COVID-19 originated in the United States, Italy and Spain. T cells, B-cell-depleted T cells, or PBMCs provided the cDNA or gDNA that served as material.

Trimming left V 5 bases short and J 1 base short, with 15 bases between. The CDR3 is made up of 16 amino acids. The germline V gene encodes CDR1 MNHEY and CDR2 SMNVEV (reference sequence). Data came from immunoSEQ multiplex PCR; TCRdb stores just in-frame clones and leaves some out. The data hold approximately 110,000 clones, with around 76% observed a single time. Patients from Seattle were sampled longitudinally, starting during active infection. The sequenced sample consisted of peripheral blood. The receptor was isolated from a man older than 75 with COVID-19, enrolled during active disease. The chain employs TRBV27 and TRBJ2-1; D remains unclear. The CDR3 sequence: CASSPRQARSYNEQFF. DNA of the CDR3: TGTGCCAGCAGTCCCAGGCAGGCGCGTTCCTACAATGAGCAGTTCTTC.